Listed below are T cell receptor beta chains from one sample, sequenced in a study of cytomegalovirus exposure and HLA in healthy donors. The table came from immunoSEQ multiplex PCR; TCRdb's copy has only in-frame clones and leaves some out. The data show 150,000 to 200,000 clones, roughly 73% seen once. Sequenced material: PBMCs. Every receptor here comes from a female donor in good health and CMV-seronegative. The CDR3 runs from the conserved cysteine through the conserved F or W. The D gene is left open where the match is weak. Clone size is shown for a subset of rows, as once, few, many or a class of expanded clone.

j_gene	abundance	d_gene	v_gene	CDR3nt	CDR3aa
TRBJ2-1	few	TRBD2	TRBV4-3	TGCGCCAGCAGCCCCGAGACTAGCGGGGGATACAATGAGCAGTTCTTC	CASSPETSGGYNEQFF
TRBJ1-3	once	.	TRBV7-8	TGTGCCAGCAGCGCGAGTCGCTCTGGAAACACCATATATTTT	CASSASRSGNTIYF
TRBJ2-5	.	.	TRBV5-1	TGCGCCAGCAGTTCCACAGGTGTGGAGACCCAGTACTTC	CASSSTGVETQYF
TRBJ2-7	.	.	TRBV7-8	TGTGCCAGCAGCCCGTACTACGAGCAGTACTTC	CASSPYYEQYF
TRBJ1-5	.	.	TRBV5-6	TGTGCCAGCAGCTTGGGAACAGGTTATCAGCCCCAGCATTTT	CASSLGTGYQPQHF
TRBJ2-7	.	.	TRBV7-3	TGTGCCAGCAGCTCGACTCCGGCATCCTCCTACGAGCAGTACTTC	CASSSTPASSYEQYF
TRBJ1-6	.	TRBD1	TRBV19	TGTGCCAGTAGTATGGGACAGGGGGCTGCACCCCTCCACTTT	CASSMGQGAAPLHF
TRBJ2-3	.	TRBD2	TRBV7-3	TGTGCCAGCAGCCTGGGATCGGCTAGCGGGGATACGCAGTATTTT	CASSLGSASGDTQYF
TRBJ2-1	.	.	TRBV13	TGTGCCAGCAATAGGGGTCTAGGGAATGAGCAGTTCTTC	CASNRGLGNEQFF
TRBJ1-4	few	.	TRBV28	TGTGCCAGCAGTTATGACAGCTCTAATGAAAAACTGTTTTTT	CASSYDSSNEKLFF
TRBJ2-1	.	.	TRBV9	TGTGCCAGCAGCCTGGGGGGAACCCCAGGGAACAATGAGCAGTTCTTC	CASSLGGTPGNNEQFF
TRBJ1-6	.	.	TRBV7-9	TGTGCCAGCAGCCATACCGGGACTTACTATAATTCACCCCTCCACTTT	CASSHTGTYYNSPLHF
TRBJ1-2	.	TRBD1	TRBV30	TGTGCTTTGCGTATTAGGGACAGCGGCTATTATGGCTACACCTTC	CALRIRDSGYYGYTF
TRBJ1-3	.	TRBD1	TRBV5-1	TGCGCCAGCAGCTCGACAGGGGTCGGAAACACCATATATTTT	CASSSTGVGNTIYF
TRBJ2-1	.	TRBD2	TRBV5-4	TGTGCCAGCAGCTTGGACCCCGGGACTAACAATGAGCAGTTCTTC	CASSLDPGTNNEQFF
TRBJ1-1	.	.	TRBV2	TGTGCCAGCAGTCTCGGGACAAGGGACACTGAAGCTTTCTTT	CASSLGTRDTEAFF
TRBJ2-1	.	TRBD2	TRBV30	TGTGCCTGGGGTACTAGCGGGAGAGTCAGTGAGCAGTTCTTC	CAWGTSGRVSEQFF
TRBJ1-6	.	.	TRBV28	TGTGCCAGCAGTGCCCCCGGGGGGAATTCACCCCTCCACTTT	CASSAPGGNSPLHF
TRBJ1-5	.	.	TRBV30	TGTGCCTGGAATGCAGGGAGCAATCAGCCCCAGCATTTT	CAWNAGSNQPQHF
TRBJ2-7	few	.	TRBV19	TGTGCCAGTACCCTTGGAGTGGCGTTTAGTTTGATCGTCTACGAGCAGTACTTC	CASTLGVAFSLIVYEQYF
TRBJ1-1	.	.	TRBV4-3	TGCGCCAGCAGCCATGTACGGGAAGGGAACACTGAAGCTTTCTTT	CASSHVREGNTEAFF
TRBJ2-1	.	TRBD1	TRBV6-5	TGTGCCAGCAGCCGGGACAGGGGATCCTACAATGAGCAGTTCTTC	CASSRDRGSYNEQFF
TRBJ1-5	.	.	TRBV4-1	TGCGCCAGCAGCCAAGGCTGGGGAGGGGATCAGCCCCAGCATTTT	CASSQGWGGDQPQHF
TRBJ1-3	.	.	TRBV14	TGTGCCAGCAGAAACGACCCCGGGAAAGGAGGAAACACCATATATTTT	CASRNDPGKGGNTIYF
TRBJ2-3	once	TRBD1	TRBV19	TGTGCCAGTAGTTTCCGGGACAGGGGAACAGATACGCAGTATTTT	CASSFRDRGTDTQYF
TRBJ2-7	.	TRBD1	TRBV28	TGTGCCAGCAGTTCCGGGACAGGGGACTACGAGCAGTACTTC	CASSSGTGDYEQYF
TRBJ2-2	.	TRBD2	TRBV9	TGTGCCAGCAGCCCCAGGGAGCGGGGGAGGATGGGCACCGGGGAGCTGTTTTTT	CASSPRERGRMGTGELFF
TRBJ1-2	.	.	TRBV5-5	TGTGCCAGCAGCTTGGGACAGAATAACTATGGCTACACCTTC	CASSLGQNNYGYTF
TRBJ2-7	.	.	TRBV27	TGTGCCAGCAGTTTATCCGTCGGACGCGGGGCCTACGAGCAGTACTTC	CASSLSVGRGAYEQYF
TRBJ1-4	.	TRBD1	TRBV28	TGTGCCAGCACCACATCGGCAGGGGGAAGTGAAAAACTGTTTTTT	CASTTSAGGSEKLFF
TRBJ2-7	.	TRBD1	TRBV29-1	TGCAGCGGGGGAACCGGGACAGGGAGTGGGCAGTACTTC	CSGGTGTGSGQYF
TRBJ1-4	.	TRBD1	TRBV5-1	TGCGCCAGCGGGGAGCGACAGGGCCAAGGGTGGCGTAATGAAAAACTGTTTTTT	CASGERQGQGWRNEKLFF
TRBJ2-5	.	TRBD1	TRBV5-1	TGCGCCAGCAGCCCGGGACAGCCTTTCGAAGAGACCCAGTACTTC	CASSPGQPFEETQYF
TRBJ2-1	.	TRBD2	TRBV6-1	TGTGCCAGCACCTTACTAGCGGCTACCTACAATGAGCAGTTCTTC	CASTLLAATYNEQFF
TRBJ2-2	.	TRBD1	TRBV6-5	TGTGCCAGCAGAAGGACAGGGGGGACCGGGGAGCTGTTTTTT	CASRRTGGTGELFF
TRBJ1-4	.	.	TRBV7-2	TGTGCCAGCAGCCCCGGGAGCCAGAATGAAAAACTGTTTTTT	CASSPGSQNEKLFF
TRBJ1-1	.	.	TRBV19	TGTGCCAGTAGTATAGATGGACACACACAGTACTACACTGAAGCTTTCTTT	CASSIDGHTQYYTEAFF
TRBJ2-3	.	.	TRBV4-1	TGCGCCAGCAGCCAAGTGGGCACGTCAGATACGCAGTATTTT	CASSQVGTSDTQYF
TRBJ2-1	.	TRBD1	TRBV25-1	TGTGCCAGCAGGACCGACAGGGGAGGCGATGAGCAGTTCTTC	CASRTDRGGDEQFF
TRBJ2-7	.	.	TRBV30	TGTGCCTGGAGTATCAAGGGAGTGGCCTACGAGCAGTACTTC	CAWSIKGVAYEQYF
TRBJ1-5	.	TRBD1	TRBV19	TGTGCCAGAAGACAGGGAAGGCCGTTAAATAGCAATCAGCCCCAGCATTTT	CARRQGRPLNSNQPQHF
TRBJ2-5	.	TRBD2	TRBV7-2	TGTGCCAGCAGCTTAGTCCCGGGACTAGCGGCTGAGACCCAGTACTTC	CASSLVPGLAAETQYF
TRBJ2-3	.	TRBD2	TRBV2	TGTGCCAGCACTAGCGGCCCTAGCACAGATACGCAGTATTTT	CASTSGPSTDTQYF